Listed below are T cell receptor beta chains from one sample, sequenced in a study of OX40 agonist ivuxolimab in advanced cancers. Repertoires were generated with immunoSEQ multiplex PCR, while TCRdb's copy carries only in-frame clones and drops some. This table has roughly 63,000 clones, 75% to 90% appearing once. The sample consisted of CD4+ or CD8+ T cells sorted from blood, taken in a trial of the OX40 agonist ivuxolimab. Every receptor here comes from an adult with an advanced solid tumor such as melanoma, head and neck, liver or kidney cancer. CDR3s include the opening cysteine and the closing phenylalanine or tryptophan. A D gene is named only where the DNA matches it firmly. A clone size is listed for some rows: how often the clone was seen (once, few, many), or a class if it is expanded.

V gene,J gene,clone size,D gene,CDR3 protein,CDR3 DNA
TRBV6-1,TRBJ2-7,-,TRBD1,CASRRGQDTLRKYF,TGTGCCAGCAGGAGGGGACAGGACACTCTGCGGAAGTACTTC
TRBV5-4,TRBJ2-3,once,TRBD2,CASSIGTSRGEQYF,TGTGCCAGCAGCATAGGGACTAGTCGAGGTGAGCAGTATTTT
TRBV7-2,TRBJ2-5,once,TRBD2,CASSRDYLQETQYF,TGTGCCAGCAGCCGGGACTACCTACAAGAGACCCAGTACTTC
TRBV5-6,TRBJ1-6,-,-,CASSFRDTLNSPLHF,TGTGCCAGCAGCTTCCGGGACACCCTTAATTCACCCCTCCACTTT
TRBV18,TRBJ2-7,-,-,CASSPGSILEQYF,TGTGCCAGCTCACCTGGATCCATTCTCGAGCAGTACTTC
TRBV5-1,TRBJ2-7,-,TRBD1,CASSLQGAGRSEQYF,TGCGCCAGCAGCCTGCAGGGGGCGGGTAGAAGCGAGCAGTACTTC
TRBV7-2,TRBJ2-1,-,-,CASSLTRVEQFF,TGTGCCAGCAGCCTTACTAGGGTTGAGCAGTTCTTC
TRBV7-3,TRBJ2-2,-,-,CASRDGNTGELFF,TGTGCCAGCAGGGACGGGAACACCGGGGAGCTGTTTTTT
TRBV6-1,TRBJ2-7,-,TRBD1,CASSEAGTGVEQYF,TGTGCCAGCAGTGAAGCCGGGACAGGGGTAGAGCAGTACTTC
TRBV5-4,TRBJ2-1,-,TRBD2,CASSFYGGYNEQFF,TGTGCCAGCAGCTTTTACGGGGGGTACAATGAGCAGTTCTTC
TRBV6-6,TRBJ1-1,-,TRBD1,CASSPGGQGATEAFF,TGTGCCAGCAGTCCGGGGGGACAGGGGGCCACTGAAGCTTTCTTT
TRBV28,TRBJ2-1,-,-,CASEARDKGRFF,TGTGCCAGCGAGGCCCGAGATAAAGGACGGTTCTTC
TRBV2,TRBJ1-1,-,-,CASSEAGGEAFF,TGTGCCAGCAGTGAAGCCGGGGGTGAAGCTTTCTTT
TRBV7-2,TRBJ2-3,-,-,CASSFVAPTQYF,TGTGCCAGCAGCTTCGTGGCGCCTACGCAGTATTTT
TRBV6-5,TRBJ1-2,once,-,CASREPGRSNYGYTF,TGTGCCAGCAGAGAGCCAGGGCGCTCTAACTATGGCTACACCTTC
TRBV28,TRBJ2-1,once,TRBD1,CASSAEQGSYNEQFF,TGTGCCAGCAGTGCCGAACAGGGGTCCTACAATGAGCAGTTCTTC
TRBV5-1,TRBJ2-2,-,-,CASSYGTGTLTNTGELFF,TGCGCCAGCAGCTACGGGACCGGGACTTTAACGAACACCGGGGAGCTGTTTTTT
TRBV11-2,TRBJ2-2,-,-,CASSQSTAHTGELFF,TGTGCCAGCAGCCAGAGTACAGCCCACACCGGGGAGCTGTTTTTT
TRBV19,TRBJ2-2,-,TRBD2,CASSPVPAGGANTGELFF,TGTGCCAGTAGTCCCGTCCCAGCGGGGGGCGCGAACACCGGGGAGCTGTTTTTT
TRBV5-1,TRBJ2-5,once,-,CASSLVPTQETQYF,TGCGCCAGCAGCTTAGTACCCACCCAAGAGACCCAGTACTTC
TRBV4-3,TRBJ1-4,once,-,CASSQGLSGQGGRNEKLFF,TGCGCCAGCAGCCAAGGCTTATCCGGCCAGGGAGGCCGAAATGAAAAACTGTTTTTT
TRBV28,TRBJ1-2,-,-,CASSLFVGREVDGYTF,TGTGCCAGCAGTTTATTCGTTGGCAGGGAGGTCGATGGCTACACCTTC
TRBV6-6,TRBJ2-7,-,-,CASLGQRSYEQYF,TGTGCCAGCCTGGGGCAGAGGTCCTACGAGCAGTACTTC
TRBV5-5,TRBJ1-1,-,TRBD1,CASSWDSQNTEAFF,TGTGCCAGCAGTTGGGACAGCCAGAACACTGAAGCTTTCTTT
TRBV18,TRBJ1-4,once,-,CASSPGGNEKLFF,TGTGCCAGCTCACCGGGTGGTAATGAAAAACTGTTTTTT
TRBV5-1,TRBJ2-1,-,TRBD1,CASSIRARDRGENEQFF,TGCGCCAGCAGCATTCGGGCACGGGACAGGGGCGAAAATGAGCAGTTCTTC
TRBV19,TRBJ1-6,-,-,CASSIEGYRDSPLHF,TGTGCCAGTAGTATAGAGGGGTATAGGGATTCACCCCTCCACTTT
TRBV14,TRBJ1-1,-,-,CASSLPQGFEAFF,TGTGCCAGCAGCCTACCGCAGGGGTTTGAAGCTTTCTTT
TRBV13,TRBJ2-3,-,TRBD2,CASSRGLAVTSTDTQYF,TGTGCCAGCAGCCGGGGACTAGCGGTGACTAGCACAGATACGCAGTATTTT
TRBV7-2,TRBJ1-3,-,-,CASSLESYGNTIYF,TGTGCCAGCAGCTTAGAATCGTATGGAAACACCATATATTTT
TRBV6-1,TRBJ1-1,-,-,CASSEALPPDSGVNTEAFF,TGTGCCAGCAGTGAAGCGCTCCCTCCCGACAGCGGGGTGAACACTGAAGCTTTCTTT
TRBV6-5,TRBJ1-4,once,-,CASSSPWANGELFF,TGTGCCAGCAGTTCCCCCTGGGCCAATGGGGAACTGTTTTTT
TRBV16,TRBJ2-3,-,TRBD1,CASSQFVGTESTSDTQYF,TGTGCCAGCAGCCAATTTGTTGGGACAGAGTCTACATCGGATACGCAGTATTTT
TRBV19,TRBJ1-4,-,-,CASSTLRATLTTNEKLFF,TGTGCCAGTAGTACACTGAGGGCGACTTTAACGACTAATGAAAAACTGTTTTTT
TRBV7-9,TRBJ2-2,-,-,CASSLGGLNTGELFF,TGTGCCAGCAGCTTGGGGGGCTTGAACACCGGGGAGCTGTTTTTT